This TCR beta chain was sequenced in a study of response to subunit inactivated influenza vaccine. Whole-study results and caveats: Few new T cells, the authors suggested, are recruited by each seasonal influenza vaccination.

Trimming removed 6 bases at V and 4 bases at J, with 8 bases between. CDR1 is SEHNR and CDR2 is FQNEAQ in the germline V gene (reference sequence). The CDR3 spans 12 residues. TCRdb reprocessed the RT-PCR reads with MiXCR, giving one entry per CDR3 protein. The table shows roughly 780,000 distinct CDR3 sequences, with around 20% occurring only once. Only a few counts were recorded for this clonotype. The antigen is undetermined. Material: PBMCs from blood, obtained about 5 days after vaccination. This clonotype originated in a man in his fifties who received an inactivated influenza vaccine. The J gene is TRBJ2-3, the V gene TRBV7-9; no firm D call. The CDR3 loop is CASSYPPDTQYF. The CDR3 coding sequence is TGTGCCAGCAGTTACCCCCCAGATACGCAGTATTTT. Variable domain in full (rest from reference TRBV7-9 and TRBJ2-3): DTGVSQNPRHKITKRGQNVTFRCDPISEHNRLYWYRQTLGQGPEFLTYFQNEAQLEKSRLLSDRFSAERPKGSFSTLEIQRTEQGDSAMYLCASSYPPDTQYFGPGTRLTVL.